A selection of T cell receptor beta chains follows, all from one sample in a study of OX40 agonist ivuxolimab in advanced cancers. Profiling relied on immunoSEQ multiplex PCR, and the TCRdb table lists in-frame clones only, not all of them. The table lists about 77,000 clones, around nine tenths of them singletons. The material was CD4+ or CD8+ T cells sorted from blood, obtained in a trial of the OX40 agonist ivuxolimab. The source of these receptors is an adult with an advanced solid tumor such as melanoma, head and neck, liver or kidney cancer. CDR3s include the opening cysteine and the closing phenylalanine or tryptophan. D genes are given only for firm matches. Some rows mark clone size as missing; the rest say once, few, many or name a class of expanded clone.

d_gene,v_gene,abundance,j_gene,CDR3aa,CDR3nt
NA,TRBV6-1,NA,TRBJ1-1,CASSEKPMGVAEAFF,TGTGCCAGCAGTGAGAAGCCAATGGGGGTAGCTGAAGCTTTCTTT
TRBD1,TRBV18,NA,TRBJ2-3,CASSLDRGKDTQYF,TGTGCCAGCTCACTTGACAGGGGAAAGGATACGCAGTATTTT
NA,TRBV30,NA,TRBJ1-6,CAWKTLTPGSSYNSPLHF,TGTGCCTGGAAAACCCTGACCCCGGGGAGCTCCTATAATTCACCCCTCCACTTT
NA,TRBV5-6,NA,TRBJ2-7,CASSLRPGRPSKEQYF,TGTGCCAGCAGCTTGCGCCCGGGACGGCCTTCGAAGGAGCAGTACTTC
NA,TRBV5-4,NA,TRBJ1-1,CASSAGTYVSEAFF,TGTGCCAGCAGCGCCGGGACTTATGTATCTGAAGCTTTCTTT
TRBD1,TRBV6-1,NA,TRBJ1-6,CASSPGQGSTPLHF,TGTGCCAGCAGTCCGGGACAGGGAAGTACACCCCTCCACTTT
NA,TRBV9,NA,TRBJ2-2,CASSGRTDSRGGELFF,TGTGCCAGCAGCGGTCGGACAGACTCGAGGGGCGGGGAGCTGTTTTTT
NA,TRBV10-2,once,TRBJ1-2,CASLLDSGYGYTF,TGCGCCAGCCTCCTGGACAGTGGATATGGCTACACCTTC
NA,TRBV5-4,NA,TRBJ2-2,CASSQTNTGELFF,TGTGCCAGCAGCCAGACGAACACCGGGGAGCTGTTTTTT
NA,TRBV15,once,TRBJ2-3,CATSRDLQSTDTQYF,TGTGCCACCAGCAGAGATCTTCAGAGCACAGATACGCAGTATTTT
NA,TRBV6-5,NA,TRBJ1-1,CASSAQVNTEAFF,TGTGCCAGCAGTGCACAGGTTAACACTGAAGCTTTCTTT
TRBD1,TRBV30,NA,TRBJ2-5,CALDRVEGETQYF,TGTGCCTTGGACAGGGTGGAGGGAGAGACCCAGTACTTC
NA,TRBV6-1,NA,TRBJ1-2,CANRVLKNYGYTF,TGTGCCAACCGGGTCCTAAAAAACTATGGCTACACCTTC
NA,TRBV6-6,NA,TRBJ2-7,CASRGAINYEQYF,TGTGCCAGCCGGGGGGCGATCAACTACGAGCAGTACTTC
NA,TRBV5-5,once,TRBJ2-3,CASSLPATDTQYF,TGTGCCAGCAGCTTGCCTGCCACAGATACGCAGTATTTT
NA,TRBV30,few,TRBJ1-6,CAWWSRNSPLHF,TGTGCCTGGTGGTCCCGAAATTCACCCCTCCACTTT
TRBD1,TRBV5-1,NA,TRBJ1-1,CASSSQGAPNTEAFF,TGCGCCAGCAGCTCACAGGGGGCGCCGAACACTGAAGCTTTCTTT
NA,TRBV19,NA,TRBJ2-1,CASRPTIQQRSASYNEQFF,TGTGCCAGTAGACCCACTATCCAACAGCGCTCAGCCTCCTACAATGAGCAGTTCTTC
NA,TRBV7-9,NA,TRBJ1-1,CASTFGFSNTEAFF,TGTGCCAGCACCTTCGGGTTCTCGAACACTGAAGCTTTCTTT
TRBD1,TRBV2,NA,TRBJ2-2,CASSATGGSNTGELFF,TGTGCCAGCAGCGCGACAGGGGGCTCGAACACCGGGGAGCTGTTTTTT
TRBD1,TRBV6-5,NA,TRBJ1-2,CASSYSWTGVRAGYTF,TGTGCCAGCAGTTACTCATGGACAGGGGTGCGCGCAGGCTACACCTTC
NA,TRBV5-1,NA,TRBJ2-6,CASSQPPHGANVLTF,TGCGCCAGCAGCCAACCACCCCACGGGGCCAACGTCCTGACTTTC
TRBD1,TRBV6-1,NA,TRBJ2-3,CAGGQGTDTQYF,TGTGCCGGGGGACAGGGGACAGATACGCAGTATTTT
NA,TRBV18,NA,TRBJ1-4,CASRGEGHEKLFF,TGTGCCAGCCGCGGTGAGGGGCATGAAAAACTGTTTTTT
NA,TRBV5-6,NA,TRBJ1-3,CASSLPGAGNTIYF,TGTGCCAGCAGCTTGCCAGGGGCGGGAAACACCATATATTTT
NA,TRBV5-6,once,TRBJ1-1,CASSTPFPTGKRNTEAFF,TGTGCCAGCAGCACCCCCTTCCCAACGGGGAAGAGGAACACTGAAGCTTTCTTT
NA,TRBV7-9,NA,TRBJ1-2,CASSLYTF,TGTGCCAGCAGCTTATACACCTTC
NA,TRBV5-1,NA,TRBJ1-1,CASSLPGGTEAFF,TGCGCCAGCAGCTTGCCGGGGGGGACTGAAGCTTTCTTT
NA,TRBV7-6,NA,TRBJ2-2,CASSPRGNTGELFF,TGTGCCAGCAGCCCACGGGGAAACACCGGGGAGCTGTTTTTT
NA,TRBV18,NA,TRBJ2-3,CASSPPEGNTQYF,TGTGCCAGCTCACCACCGGAAGGAAATACGCAGTATTTT
NA,TRBV11-2,NA,TRBJ1-1,CASGLGSGGTEAFF,TGTGCCAGCGGTTTGGGGTCAGGCGGCACTGAAGCTTTCTTT
NA,TRBV4-1,NA,TRBJ2-3,CASSQGESNTQYF,TGCGCCAGCAGCCAGGGGGAGTCCAATACGCAGTATTTT
NA,TRBV30,few,TRBJ1-1,CAWTRMGQGSAFF,TGTGCCTGGACCCGAATGGGGCAGGGTTCGGCTTTCTTT
NA,TRBV10-3,NA,TRBJ1-2,CAISFREGPGGYTF,TGTGCCATCAGCTTTAGAGAGGGCCCAGGAGGCTACACCTTC
TRBD2,TRBV4-1,NA,TRBJ2-5,CASSVGLAGRETQYF,TGCGCCAGCAGCGTGGGACTAGCGGGGCGAGAGACCCAGTACTTC
TRBD2,TRBV29-1,NA,TRBJ2-3,CSVERTSGGPRDTQYF,TGCAGCGTTGAAAGGACTAGCGGGGGGCCGAGGGATACGCAGTATTTT
NA,TRBV6-5,NA,TRBJ2-7,CASSYRVAYEQYF,TGTGCCAGCAGTTACAGGGTGGCCTACGAGCAGTACTTC
NA,TRBV19,once,TRBJ1-1,CASSIGRGRDTEAFF,TGTGCCAGTAGTATAGGACGGGGGAGGGACACTGAAGCTTTCTTT
NA,TRBV11-3,NA,TRBJ2-3,CASSLQASTDTQYF,TGTGCCAGCAGCTTACAGGCCTCCACAGATACGCAGTATTTT
NA,TRBV5-1,once,TRBJ1-2,CASSLPPGQEYGYTF,TGCGCCAGCAGCTTGCCGCCTGGGCAGGAGTATGGCTACACCTTC
TRBD2,TRBV6-5,NA,TRBJ2-7,CASSLSGSLSEQYF,TGTGCCAGCAGTCTTAGCGGGAGCCTCTCCGAGCAGTACTTC
NA,TRBV6-6,NA,TRBJ2-2,CASSYSEGSGELFF,TGTGCCAGCAGTTACTCGGAAGGATCCGGGGAGCTGTTTTTT
TRBD1,TRBV7-8,NA,TRBJ1-1,CASSVTGASTEAFF,TGTGCCAGCAGCGTGACAGGGGCATCCACTGAAGCTTTCTTT
NA,TRBV30,many,TRBJ1-1,CAWRADRQYTNTEAFF,TGTGCCTGGCGGGCCGACAGACAGTATACGAACACTGAAGCTTTCTTT
NA,TRBV5-1,few,TRBJ1-5,CASSLDSNQPQHF,TGCGCCAGCAGCTTGGATAGCAATCAGCCCCAGCATTTT
TRBD1,TRBV18,few,TRBJ1-6,CASSLSGGINSPLHF,TGTGCCAGCTCTCTCTCAGGGGGTATTAATTCACCCCTCCACTTT
NA,TRBV19,NA,TRBJ1-2,CASSSQGSRDGYTF,TGTGCCAGTAGTTCCCAGGGTAGTCGGGATGGCTACACCTTC
TRBD1,TRBV28,NA,TRBJ1-2,CASSLLAGGGYTF,TGTGCCAGCAGTTTATTAGCAGGGGGTGGCTACACCTTC
TRBD1,TRBV27,NA,TRBJ2-1,CASSRGQTYNEQFF,TGTGCCAGCAGTCGGGGACAGACTTACAATGAGCAGTTCTTC
NA,TRBV11-3,NA,TRBJ2-2,CASSARGNTGELFF,TGTGCCAGCAGCGCCAGGGGGAACACCGGGGAGCTGTTTTTT
NA,TRBV2,NA,TRBJ2-1,CALLGGFSYNEQFF,TGTGCCCTGCTAGGGGGTTTTTCCTACAATGAGCAGTTCTTC
TRBD2,TRBV5-1,NA,TRBJ2-5,CASSLLAGEGEETQYF,TGCGCCAGCAGCTTGCTAGCGGGGGAAGGAGAAGAGACCCAGTACTTC